The source of this T cell receptor (beta chain) is a study of blood T cell repertoires in COVID-19 (dated by TCRdb to 2020 to 2022). General notes on the study: Samples covering the acute and convalescent phases of COVID-19 were provided by collaborators in the United States, Italy and Spain. Deeply sampled blood TCRbeta repertoires from subjects exposed to, actively infected with, or recovered from COVID-19 were included in the dataset. Sample metadata almost always included a de-identified subject ID, COVID-19 status, age in years and sex. The material from the prospective study consisted of cDNA or gDNA derived from T cells, B-cell-depleted T cells, or PBMCs. Where HLA class I and class II types were available, the types were taken from metadata supplied by the sample provider, not from assay-based typing. A freely available public database, intended as a resource for researchers studying the immune response to SARS-CoV-2, is where the repertoires were released. The samples were drawn from two sources: the first 160 participants of the ongoing ImmuneRACE study, and 1,000 to 1,500 subjects contributed by 6 global collaborators. Results the study describes overall, beyond this receptor: The quantity of clinical and demographic metadata differed by source and by participant and was supplied without curation.

Relative to germline, V is 0 bases shorter and J is 3 bases shorter, with 15 bases between their ends. Measured from the cysteine to the phenylalanine, the CDR3 is 16 residues long. The read is trimmed to its CDR3 DNA, 48 bases read in frame from base 1. According to the germline V gene, CDR1 reads SQVTM and CDR2 reads ANQGSEA. Participants in the prospective study were enrolled through a virtual design, were aged about 18 to 89 years, and lived in roughly 26 United States geographic areas. Cohort assignment in the prospective study relied on participant-reported clinical history from a screening survey and a study questionnaire. Recovered participants in ImmuneRACE Cohort 3 were defined by two consecutive negative NP/OP PCR tests, clearance by a healthcare professional, or resolution of symptoms. In the prospective study, mobile phlebotomists collected whole blood, serum and a nasopharyngeal or oropharyngeal swab from each participant. Participants in the prospective study had the option to provide additional blood draws and questionnaires over a 2-month period. Blood samples from the prospective study were shipped frozen or at room temperature prior to DNA extraction.

The immunoSEQ Assay, a bias-controlled multiplex PCR, was used to amplify TCRbeta CDR3 regions from genomic DNA. The study's processing was this. The number of nucleated cells in each sample was estimated by amplification of reference gene primers within the assay. To quantify the absolute abundance of each unique TCRbeta CDR3 rearrangement, sequence reads were collapsed and filtered. For each sample, productive Simpson clonality was calculated as the square root of Simpson's diversity index across productive rearrangements. In its TCRdb copy, this immuneACCESS table keeps in-frame sequences only and misses some clones. Where compared with another copy, unresolved V genes explain less than half of these, and the others have no known cause. The D gene and trimming were derived from the DNA, and the V and J assignments and clone size from that table. In this sample the table shows around 310,000 clones, about 90% of which occur a single time. Together, the top ten hold just under 9.5% of the sample.

Comment on this clone: Its binding antigen is unknown. Base quality data are lacking; no much larger clone is found one base away.

The receptor's source is a woman in her 30s who had recovered from COVID-19. Sample: PBMCs or T cells enriched from blood (not recorded which). The rearranged segments are TRBV29-1 and TRBJ2-1; no D segment can be confidently identified. The sequence in DNA is TGCAGCGTTGAAGACGAGCCATACTTAAACTACAATGAGCAGTTCTTC. It specifies CSVEDEPYLNYNEQFF.